This T cell receptor (beta chain) was sequenced in a study of pediatric ulcerative colitis. General study findings and limits: Ulcerative colitis patients shared more blood-rectal clones than controls. Substantially fewer templates came from two patients' blood samples.

Clones were read by immunoSEQ multiplex PCR, and TCRdb kept only the in-frame ones, dropping some. The sample records 30,000 to 35,000 clones, about 81% being singletons. The CDR3 is 17 residues long. Germline lookup yields CDR1 SGHRS and CDR2 YFSETQ. Trimming took 2 bases from V and 4 from J; bases not matched to a gene: 11. Rectal tissue came from one to two pinch biopsies taken at colonoscopy. This clone came up once. The antigen is undetermined. The rearrangement joins TRBV5-1 to TRBJ2-1; 8 bases align to TRBD2. This receptor was identified in a boy between 10 and 17 years old with mild ulcerative colitis. The sample taken for sequencing was gut tissue. CDR3 coding DNA: TGCGCCAGCAGCTTTTTAGTGGGAGCGGGGGCATACAATGAGCAGTTCTTC. This sequence encodes CASSFLVGAGAYNEQFF.